The entry below gives a single T cell receptor beta chain sequence along with its context. The data originate from a study of blood T cell repertoires in COVID-19. For the study at large: Sites across the United States, Italy and Spain contributed samples from acute and convalescent COVID-19. T cells, B-cell-depleted T cells, or PBMCs provided the cDNA or gDNA that served as material.

Original processing methods: Reference gene primer amplification gave nucleated cell count estimates. Data came from immunoSEQ multiplex PCR; TCRdb stores just in-frame clones and leaves some out. V, J and clone size derive from that table, while D and trimming were established from the DNA sequence. This sample carries about 200,000 clones, 70% to 90% of them seen once, and the ten largest clones take about 4.9%. Material: peripheral blood. The sequence came from an elderly woman with acute or convalescent COVID-19.

The CDR3 is CASSRTSGSSEQYF. The CDR3 nucleotides are TGTGCCAGCAGTCGGACTAGCGGGAGTTCCGAGCAGTACTTC. The chain uses TRBV2 and TRBJ2-7; 13 bases are shared with TRBD2. The CDR3 has 14 amino acids. V shed 5 bases, J shed 6 bases, and the junction held 4 bases outside the gene matches. Germline-derived CDR1 and CDR2 are SNHLY and FYNNEI.